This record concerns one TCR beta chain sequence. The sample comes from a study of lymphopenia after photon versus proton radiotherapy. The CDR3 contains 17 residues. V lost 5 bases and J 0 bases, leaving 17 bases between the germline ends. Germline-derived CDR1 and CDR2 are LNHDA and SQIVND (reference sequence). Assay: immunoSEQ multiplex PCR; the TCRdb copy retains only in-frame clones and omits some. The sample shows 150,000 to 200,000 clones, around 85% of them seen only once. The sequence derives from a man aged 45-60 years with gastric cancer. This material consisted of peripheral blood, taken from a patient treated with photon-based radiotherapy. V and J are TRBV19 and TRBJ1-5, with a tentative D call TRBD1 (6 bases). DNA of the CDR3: TGTGCCAGTAGTTTCCGGGGACACCCGTATAGCAATCAGCCCCAGCATTTT. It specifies CASSFRGHPYSNQPQHF.